This is a list of T cell receptor beta chains from one sample in a study of blood T cell repertoires in COVID-19. The table came from immunoSEQ multiplex PCR; TCRdb's copy has only in-frame clones and leaves some out. There are around 200,000 clones in the sample; about 88% occur only once, and about 1.9% lies in the top ten. The sample taken for sequencing was peripheral blood. Source of these receptors: a man between 35 and 55 years old with active or convalescent COVID-19. The CDR3 runs from the conserved cysteine through the conserved F or W. Fields, in order: J gene, D gene, clone size, V gene, CDR3 protein, CDR3 DNA. D genes are given only for firm matches. Part of the rows lack a size; the others show once, few, many or a class for expanded clones.

j_call: TRBJ1-2; d_call: -; clone_size: -; v_call: TRBV3-1/TRBV3-2; cdr3_aa: CASSPSSFYREYGYTF; cdr3_nt: TGTGCCAGCAGCCCATCATCTTTTTACAGGGAGTATGGCTACACCTTC
j_call: TRBJ2-3; d_call: TRBD2; clone_size: once; v_call: TRBV28; cdr3_aa: CASSQLSGRAITDTQYF; cdr3_nt: TGTGCCAGCAGCCAACTTAGCGGGAGGGCTATCACAGATACGCAGTATTTT
j_call: TRBJ2-3; d_call: -; clone_size: -; v_call: TRBV4-1; cdr3_aa: CASSQSSGQSSTDTQYF; cdr3_nt: TGCGCCAGCAGCCAATCTTCAGGGCAATCTAGCACAGATACGCAGTATTTT
j_call: TRBJ1-5; d_call: TRBD1; clone_size: -; v_call: TRBV27; cdr3_aa: CASRTGGISNQPQHF; cdr3_nt: TGTGCCAGTAGAACAGGGGGGATTAGCAATCAGCCCCAGCATTTT
j_call: TRBJ1-1; d_call: TRBD1; clone_size: -; v_call: TRBV11-2; cdr3_aa: CASSFDRGPEAFF; cdr3_nt: TGTGCCAGCAGCTTCGACAGGGGGCCTGAAGCTTTCTTT
j_call: TRBJ2-1; d_call: TRBD2; clone_size: -; v_call: TRBV20-1; cdr3_aa: CSASTSGGNEQFF; cdr3_nt: TGCAGTGCTAGTACCAGCGGGGGTAATGAGCAGTTCTTC
j_call: TRBJ2-7; d_call: TRBD2; clone_size: -; v_call: TRBV10-3; cdr3_aa: CAISAASGGGAYEQYF; cdr3_nt: TGTGCCATCAGTGCCGCTAGCGGGGGTGGGGCCTACGAGCAGTACTTC
j_call: TRBJ2-5; d_call: -; clone_size: -; v_call: TRBV28; cdr3_aa: CASSFAERETQYF; cdr3_nt: TGTGCCAGCAGTTTTGCGGAAAGAGAGACCCAGTACTTC
j_call: TRBJ2-2; d_call: TRBD2; clone_size: -; v_call: TRBV18; cdr3_aa: CASSLTGTRNTGELFF; cdr3_nt: TGTGCCAGCTCACTAACCGGGACTAGGAACACCGGGGAGCTGTTTTTT
j_call: TRBJ1-1; d_call: -; clone_size: once; v_call: TRBV28; cdr3_aa: CASSPIRGRRREMNTEAFF; cdr3_nt: TGTGCCAGCAGTCCCATTCGAGGGAGAAGACGGGAGATGAACACTGAAGCTTTCTTT
j_call: TRBJ2-4; d_call: TRBD1; clone_size: -; v_call: TRBV28; cdr3_aa: CASGDRGVNIQYF; cdr3_nt: TGTGCCAGCGGAGACAGGGGAGTAAACATTCAGTACTTC
j_call: TRBJ1-3; d_call: -; clone_size: -; v_call: TRBV13; cdr3_aa: CASRTTGNSGNTIYF; cdr3_nt: TGTGCCAGCAGGACAACAGGAAACTCTGGAAACACCATATATTTT
j_call: TRBJ1-1; d_call: -; clone_size: few; v_call: TRBV19; cdr3_aa: CASSTTGYFTEAFF; cdr3_nt: TGTGCCAGTAGTACAACAGGGTATTTCACTGAAGCTTTCTTT
j_call: TRBJ1-5; d_call: -; clone_size: -; v_call: TRBV2; cdr3_aa: CASSGSGGDQPQHF; cdr3_nt: TGTGCCAGCAGTGGATCTGGGGGCGATCAGCCCCAGCATTTT
j_call: TRBJ1-6; d_call: -; clone_size: -; v_call: TRBV28; cdr3_aa: CASSFSGVGSYNSPLHF; cdr3_nt: TGTGCCAGCAGTTTTTCAGGGGTGGGGTCCTATAATTCACCCCTCCACTTT
j_call: TRBJ2-3; d_call: TRBD2; clone_size: -; v_call: TRBV28; cdr3_aa: CASSPRLAGGWDTQYF; cdr3_nt: TGTGCCAGCAGTCCTCGACTAGCGGGAGGTTGGGATACGCAGTATTTT
j_call: TRBJ2-5; d_call: TRBD2; clone_size: -; v_call: TRBV3-1/TRBV3-2; cdr3_aa: CASSRGLAETQYF; cdr3_nt: TGTGCCAGCAGCCGGGGACTAGCAGAGACCCAGTACTTC
j_call: TRBJ2-6; d_call: TRBD2; clone_size: -; v_call: TRBV5-1; cdr3_aa: CASSLAVGGTGANVLTF; cdr3_nt: TGCGCCAGCAGCTTGGCTGTGGGAGGGACCGGGGCCAACGTCCTGACTTTC
j_call: TRBJ1-1; d_call: TRBD1; clone_size: -; v_call: TRBV3-1/TRBV3-2; cdr3_aa: CASSQAGTGEAFF; cdr3_nt: TGTGCCAGCAGCCAAGCCGGGACAGGGGAAGCTTTCTTT
j_call: TRBJ1-5; d_call: -; clone_size: -; v_call: TRBV19; cdr3_aa: CASGPYQPQHF; cdr3_nt: TGTGCCAGTGGGCCTTATCAGCCCCAGCATTTT
j_call: TRBJ1-2; d_call: -; clone_size: -; v_call: TRBV12-3/TRBV12-4; cdr3_aa: CASSLTQNYGYTF; cdr3_nt: TGTGCCAGCAGTTTGACACAAAACTATGGCTACACCTTC
j_call: TRBJ1-2; d_call: -; clone_size: -; v_call: TRBV9; cdr3_aa: CASSVDHERKEGYTF; cdr3_nt: TGTGCCAGCAGCGTAGATCACGAACGGAAGGAGGGCTACACCTTC
j_call: TRBJ1-2; d_call: TRBD1; clone_size: once; v_call: TRBV5-6; cdr3_aa: CASSWTSGQGSGYTF; cdr3_nt: TGTGCCAGCAGCTGGACGTCCGGACAGGGTAGTGGCTACACCTTC
j_call: TRBJ2-7; d_call: -; clone_size: -; v_call: TRBV19; cdr3_aa: CASSIGGMGYEQYF; cdr3_nt: TGTGCCAGTAGTATTGGGGGCATGGGTTACGAGCAGTACTTC
j_call: TRBJ1-1; d_call: -; clone_size: -; v_call: TRBV3-1/TRBV3-2; cdr3_aa: CASRIGGPLGITEAFF; cdr3_nt: TGTGCCAGCCGAATCGGGGGGCCCTTAGGAATCACTGAAGCTTTCTTT
j_call: TRBJ1-3; d_call: -; clone_size: -; v_call: TRBV6-1; cdr3_aa: CASSETVGNTIYF; cdr3_nt: TGTGCCAGCAGTGAGACAGTGGGAAACACCATATATTTT
j_call: TRBJ1-3; d_call: TRBD1; clone_size: -; v_call: TRBV2; cdr3_aa: CASSESTGGSGNTIYF; cdr3_nt: TGTGCCAGCAGTGAATCGACAGGGGGCTCTGGAAACACCATATATTTT
j_call: TRBJ2-3; d_call: -; clone_size: few; v_call: TRBV12-2; cdr3_aa: CASRLARLYISTDTQYF; cdr3_nt: TGTGCAAGTCGCTTAGCGAGGCTATACATAAGCACAGATACGCAGTATTTT
j_call: TRBJ2-7; d_call: -; clone_size: -; v_call: TRBV27; cdr3_aa: CASSYSSIYEQYF; cdr3_nt: TGTGCCAGCAGTTATAGTTCCATCTACGAGCAGTACTTC
j_call: TRBJ1-1; d_call: -; clone_size: -; v_call: TRBV6-5; cdr3_aa: CASERQLNTEAFF; cdr3_nt: TGTGCCAGCGAGCGACAGTTGAACACTGAAGCTTTCTTT
j_call: TRBJ2-7; d_call: -; clone_size: -; v_call: TRBV13; cdr3_aa: CASNTRGYEQYF; cdr3_nt: TGTGCCAGCAACACCCGAGGCTACGAGCAGTACTTC
j_call: TRBJ2-1; d_call: TRBD2; clone_size: -; v_call: TRBV5-4; cdr3_aa: CASSRLLAPPYNEQFF; cdr3_nt: TGTGCCAGCAGTCGCCTACTAGCGCCCCCGTACAATGAGCAGTTCTTC
j_call: TRBJ1-2; d_call: -; clone_size: -; v_call: TRBV18; cdr3_aa: CATLTIANYGYTF; cdr3_nt: TGTGCCACCCTTACGATAGCTAACTATGGCTACACCTTC
j_call: TRBJ2-1; d_call: -; clone_size: -; v_call: TRBV5-8; cdr3_aa: CASSFRYNEQFF; cdr3_nt: TGTGCCAGCAGCTTTCGTTACAATGAGCAGTTCTTC
j_call: TRBJ2-2; d_call: -; clone_size: -; v_call: TRBV19; cdr3_aa: CASTISLGPPNTGELFF; cdr3_nt: TGTGCCAGTACCATATCCTTGGGCCCCCCGAACACCGGGGAGCTGTTTTTT
j_call: TRBJ2-1; d_call: TRBD2; clone_size: -; v_call: TRBV6-5; cdr3_aa: CASSYILAGAANEQFF; cdr3_nt: TGTGCCAGCAGTTACATTCTAGCGGGAGCAGCCAATGAGCAGTTCTTC
j_call: TRBJ2-5; d_call: -; clone_size: -; v_call: TRBV27; cdr3_aa: CASREQIQETQYF; cdr3_nt: TGTGCCAGCAGAGAACAGATCCAAGAGACCCAGTACTTC
j_call: TRBJ1-1; d_call: TRBD1; clone_size: once; v_call: TRBV2; cdr3_aa: CASSGDRSNTEAFF; cdr3_nt: TGTGCCAGCAGTGGGGACAGATCAAACACTGAAGCTTTCTTT
j_call: TRBJ2-1; d_call: TRBD2; clone_size: -; v_call: TRBV19; cdr3_aa: CASRATSLEQFF; cdr3_nt: TGTGCCAGTAGAGCGACTAGCCTTGAGCAGTTCTTC
j_call: TRBJ1-3; d_call: TRBD1; clone_size: few; v_call: TRBV7-6; cdr3_aa: CASSLRQGPISSGNTIYF; cdr3_nt: TGTGCCAGCAGCTTACGACAGGGTCCCATTAGCTCTGGAAACACCATATATTTT
j_call: TRBJ1-1; d_call: TRBD1; clone_size: -; v_call: TRBV25-1; cdr3_aa: CASRHGTGVPTEAFF; cdr3_nt: TGTGCCAGCAGACATGGGACAGGGGTACCCACTGAAGCTTTCTTT
j_call: TRBJ1-4; d_call: TRBD1; clone_size: -; v_call: TRBV7-8; cdr3_aa: CASSLVTGGEKLFF; cdr3_nt: TGTGCCAGCAGCTTAGTCACAGGGGGTGAAAAACTGTTTTTT
j_call: TRBJ1-5; d_call: -; clone_size: once; v_call: TRBV6-5; cdr3_aa: CASSTLDTLQPQHF; cdr3_nt: TGTGCCAGCAGTACCTTGGACACCCTGCAGCCCCAGCATTTT
j_call: TRBJ1-1; d_call: -; clone_size: -; v_call: TRBV21-1; cdr3_aa: CASSKVGGNTEAFF; cdr3_nt: TGTGCCAGCAGCAAAGTGGGGGGGAACACTGAAGCTTTCTTT
j_call: TRBJ2-1; d_call: TRBD1; clone_size: -; v_call: TRBV3-1/TRBV3-2; cdr3_aa: CASSQHRGRGSNEQFF; cdr3_nt: TGTGCCAGCAGCCAACACAGGGGGCGCGGGAGTAATGAGCAGTTCTTC
j_call: TRBJ2-3; d_call: -; clone_size: -; v_call: TRBV5-5; cdr3_aa: CASSLRRATDTQYF; cdr3_nt: TGTGCCAGCAGCTTACGCAGGGCCACAGATACGCAGTATTTT
j_call: TRBJ2-6; d_call: -; clone_size: -; v_call: TRBV4-1; cdr3_aa: CASSRTGREWGANVLTF; cdr3_nt: TGCGCCAGCAGCCGGACAGGGAGGGAGTGGGGGGCCAACGTCCTGACTTTC
j_call: TRBJ1-1; d_call: TRBD1; clone_size: -; v_call: TRBV5-1; cdr3_aa: CASSLTGVTTEAFF; cdr3_nt: TGCGCCAGCAGCTTGACAGGGGTTACCACTGAAGCTTTCTTT
j_call: TRBJ2-7; d_call: -; clone_size: once; v_call: TRBV5-4; cdr3_aa: CASSSTASSYEQYF; cdr3_nt: TGTGCCAGCAGCTCGACAGCCAGCTCCTACGAGCAGTACTTC
j_call: TRBJ2-1; d_call: TRBD2; clone_size: -; v_call: TRBV4-1; cdr3_aa: CASSQDAAGTNRFF; cdr3_nt: TGCGCCAGCAGCCAAGATGCGGCCGGGACTAATAGGTTCTTC
j_call: TRBJ1-5; d_call: -; clone_size: -; v_call: TRBV18; cdr3_aa: CASSPRSGAGQPQHF; cdr3_nt: TGTGCCAGCTCACCACGTTCTGGGGCAGGTCAGCCCCAGCATTTT
j_call: TRBJ2-3; d_call: -; clone_size: -; v_call: TRBV19; cdr3_aa: CASSTPGDTQYF; cdr3_nt: TGTGCCAGTAGTACCCCAGGGGATACGCAGTATTTT
j_call: TRBJ2-2; d_call: TRBD2; clone_size: -; v_call: TRBV7-9; cdr3_aa: CATHGGGTSNTGELFF; cdr3_nt: TGTGCCACCCACGGGGGGGGCACCTCGAACACCGGGGAGCTGTTTTTT
j_call: TRBJ1-2; d_call: TRBD1; clone_size: -; v_call: TRBV19; cdr3_aa: CASSTRGTGGNYGYTF; cdr3_nt: TGTGCCAGTAGTACCCGAGGGACAGGGGGCAACTATGGCTACACCTTC